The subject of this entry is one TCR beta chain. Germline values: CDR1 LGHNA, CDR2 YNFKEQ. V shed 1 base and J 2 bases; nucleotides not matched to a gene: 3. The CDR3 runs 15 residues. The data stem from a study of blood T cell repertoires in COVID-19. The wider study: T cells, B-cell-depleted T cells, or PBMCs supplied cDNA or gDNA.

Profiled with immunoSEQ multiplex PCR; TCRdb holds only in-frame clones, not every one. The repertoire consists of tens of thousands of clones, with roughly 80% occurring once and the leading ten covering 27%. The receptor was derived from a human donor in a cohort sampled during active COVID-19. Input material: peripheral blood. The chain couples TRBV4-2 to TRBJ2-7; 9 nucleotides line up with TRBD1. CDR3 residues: CASSQAGQGAYEQYF. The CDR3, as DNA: TGTGCCAGCAGCCAAGCGGGACAGGGCGCCTACGAGCAGTACTTC.